This TCR beta chain was sequenced during a study of T cells after posttransplantation cyclophosphamide. With respect to this clone: No antigen is known for it.

This table comes from immunoSEQ multiplex PCR, and its TCRdb copy is limited to in-frame clones, with some not included. The sample lists 8,000 to 9,500 clones, roughly nine tenths occurring once. The study's findings and limits: Donor-recipient repertoire similarity was low at 1-2 months, rising over year one. TRB clonality was highly associated with recipient CMV seropositivity and reactivation.

Germline V lookup: CDR1 SGHTA, CDR2 FQGNSA. This CDR3 is 16 amino acids long. Trimming left V 0 bases short and J 6 bases short, with 16 bases between. Treatment was busulfan-fludarabine conditioning, a marrow graft, and cyclophosphamide on days +3 and +4. The V call is TRBV7-2, the J call TRBJ2-3, with D maybe TRBD2 (5 bases). The input for sequencing was CD4+ T cells sorted from blood, taken around 1,300 days after allogeneic stem cell transplant with posttransplant cyclophosphamide. The source is a female patient aged 50-59 years who received an allogeneic stem cell transplant from a related donor, was CMV-positive, and had no GVHD. The graft donor may have given rise to some T cells. The CDR3 nucleotides read TGTGCCAGCAGCTTAGCCCCCTGGCGGACTGAGGATACGCAGTATTTT. Translated, it gives CASSLAPWRTEDTQYF.